The T cell receptor (beta chain) under discussion was sequenced for a study of blood T cell repertoires in COVID-19. Across the study: Specimens from acute and convalescent COVID-19 originated in the United States, Italy and Spain. T cells, B-cell-depleted T cells, or PBMCs provided the cDNA or gDNA that served as material.

Germline values: CDR1 LNHDA, CDR2 SQIVND (reference sequence). With 2 bases removed from V and 2 bases from J, the gap between germline ends came to 13 bases. This CDR3 is built from 15 residues. As originally analysed: For nucleated cells, counts were estimated from reference gene primer amplification. Clones were read by immunoSEQ multiplex PCR, and TCRdb kept only the in-frame ones, dropping some. The V and J calls and clone size were taken over from that table, and D and trimming were inferred from the DNA. The sample yields about 270,000 clones, approximately 86% seen once. The source material was peripheral blood. The chain employs TRBV19 and TRBJ2-7; maybe TRBD1 (6 bases). The receptor was derived from a woman between 18 and 29 years old with acute or convalescent COVID-19. CDR3 nucleotides: TGTGCCAGTAGTATAAGGGCAGGGGAGACCTACGAGCAGTACTTC. Amino acid sequence: CASSIRAGETYEQYF.